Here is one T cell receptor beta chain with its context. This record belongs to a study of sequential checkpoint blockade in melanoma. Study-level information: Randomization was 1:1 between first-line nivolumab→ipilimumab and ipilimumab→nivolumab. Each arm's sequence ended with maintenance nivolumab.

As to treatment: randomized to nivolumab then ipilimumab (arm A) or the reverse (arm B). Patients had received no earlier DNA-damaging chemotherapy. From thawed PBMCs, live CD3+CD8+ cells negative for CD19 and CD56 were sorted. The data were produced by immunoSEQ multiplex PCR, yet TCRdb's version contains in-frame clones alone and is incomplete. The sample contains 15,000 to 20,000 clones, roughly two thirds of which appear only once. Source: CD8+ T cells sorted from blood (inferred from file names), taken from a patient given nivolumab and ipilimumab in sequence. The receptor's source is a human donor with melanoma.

This CDR3 is CASSFHTRLAGGPRGNTGELFF. The CDR3 nucleotides are TGTGCCAGCAGTTTCCATACTAGACTAGCGGGAGGGCCGCGGGGGAACACCGGGGAGCTGTTTTTT. The chain employs TRBV27 and TRBJ2-2; TRBD2 matches 14 bases. J lost 1 base, V lost 3 bases, and 16 bases had no gene match. Germline values: CDR1 MNHEY, CDR2 SMNVEV (reference sequence). This CDR3 comprises 22 residues.